This record covers a single T cell receptor (beta chain). Per the germline V gene, CDR1 is LNHDA and CDR2 is SQIVND (reference sequence). The CDR3 length is 13 residues. V lost 4 bases, J lost 1 base, and 8 bases lay in between. In the source study's methods: Estimation of nucleated cell counts was performed using reference gene primer amplification. The protocol was immunoSEQ multiplex PCR, while the TCRdb copy is restricted to in-frame clones and leaves out a portion. V and J calls and clone size are those listed in that table; D and trimming were worked out from the DNA. The sample comprises a few hundred thousand clones, around nine tenths of which are singletons, and roughly 0.8% rests with the top ten. The record originates from a study of blood T cell repertoires in COVID-19. Study at large: Samples of COVID-19 (acute and convalescent) were obtained from the United States, Italy and Spain. PBMCs, B-cell-depleted T cells, or T cells were the source of the cDNA or gDNA that made up the material.

This chain connects TRBV19 to TRBJ2-7, with D tentatively TRBD1 (5 bases). The TCR originated in a man in his thirties or forties with acute or convalescent COVID-19. The sequenced material came from peripheral blood. The CDR3 nucleotides are TGTGCCAGTAGTACACGACAGTCCTACGAGCAGTACTTC. This codes for CASSTRQSYEQYF.